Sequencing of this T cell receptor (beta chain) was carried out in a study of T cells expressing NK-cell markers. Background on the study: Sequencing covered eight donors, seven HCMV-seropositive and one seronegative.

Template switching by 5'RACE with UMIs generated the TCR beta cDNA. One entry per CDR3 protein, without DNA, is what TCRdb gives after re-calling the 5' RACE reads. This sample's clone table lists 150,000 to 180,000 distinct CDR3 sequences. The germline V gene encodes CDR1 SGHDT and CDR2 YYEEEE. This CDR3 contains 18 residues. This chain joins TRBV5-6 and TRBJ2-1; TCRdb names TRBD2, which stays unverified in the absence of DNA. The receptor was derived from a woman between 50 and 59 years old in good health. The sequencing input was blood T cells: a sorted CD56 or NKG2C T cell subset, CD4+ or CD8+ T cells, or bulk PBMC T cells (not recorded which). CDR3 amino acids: CASSLGSGVGRSYNEQFF.